Each of the 17 T cell receptor beta chains below was sequenced from the same sample in a study of cytomegalovirus exposure and HLA in healthy donors. The PCR used 60 Vbeta and 13 Jbeta primers. This table comes from immunoSEQ multiplex PCR, and its TCRdb copy is limited to in-frame clones, with some not included. The table has about 78,000 clones, less than 85% seen once. The sample comprised PBMCs. These receptors were collected from a woman between 50 and 59 years old in good health and CMV-seronegative.

The chain recombines TRBV14 with TRBJ2-2, with D possibly being TRBD1 (6 bases). The CDR3 has 18 amino acids. Germline V gives CDR1 SGHDN, CDR2 FVKESK. Trimming pared 2 bases from V and 6 bases from J, leaving 22 bases between. The CDR3 coding sequence is TGTGCCAGCAGCCAACCATCCCTAAAACAGGGAAACGCCGGGGAGCTGTTTTTT. It encodes CASSQPSLKQGNAGELFF.

The genes are TRBV28 and TRBJ1-4; 7 bases are shared with TRBD1. The germline V gene encodes CDR1 MDHEN and CDR2 SYDVKM. The ends lost 6 bases at V and 8 bases at J; junction bases unmatched: 21. This CDR3 has 18 residues. This CDR3 reads CASSPPTGSEDSDEKLFF. The CDR3 DNA reads TGTGCCAGCAGCCCCCCGACAGGGTCAGAAGACTCGGACGAAAAACTGTTTTTT.

The count of this clone is one. V and J are TRBV28 and TRBJ2-3, with 8 nucleotides matching TRBD1. Looked up from germline, CDR1 is MDHEN and CDR2 is SYDVKM. The CDR3 contains 15 residues. The junction had 5 bases not matched to a gene; V was cut back by 3 bases and J by 3 bases. CDR3 protein: CASSFGQGSTDTQYF. The CDR3 DNA follows: TGTGCCAGCAGTTTCGGACAGGGATCTACAGATACGCAGTATTTT. The full variable domain, its missing parts supplied by reference TRBV28 and TRBJ2-3, is DVKVTQSSRYLVKRTGEKVFLECVQDMDHENMFWYRQDPGLGLRLIYFSYDVKMKEKGDIPEGYSVSREKKERFSLILESASTNQTSMYLCASSFGQGSTDTQYFGPGTRLTVL.

In its sample, this clone was seen once. The chain joins TRBV2 to TRBJ2-7; TRBD1 matches at 8 bases. V lost 6 bases and J lost 3; bases outside the gene matches: 4. Germline lookup yields CDR1 SNHLY and CDR2 FYNNEI. CDR3 length equals 13 residues. The CDR3 sequence is CASSVDRGYEQYV. In DNA form, the CDR3 reads TGTGCCAGCAGCGTCGACAGGGGCTACGAGCAGTACGTC.

This clone was seen only once. J is TRBJ1-1 and V is TRBV5-8; D is unresolved. V lost 4 bases and J 3 bases, leaving 10 bases between the germline ends. In germline, CDR1 is SGHTS, CDR2 YDEGEE. This CDR3 is built from 13 residues. The CDR3, as DNA: TGTGCCAGCAGCCATGGGCCGGACACTGAAGCTTTCTTT. It yields the protein CASSHGPDTEAFF.

The V call is TRBV19, the J call TRBJ2-3; TRBD1 agrees at 10 bases. V shed 4 bases and J 0 bases; nucleotides not matched to a gene: 4. The CDR3 has 16 residues. The germline V gene has CDR1 LNHDA and CDR2 SQIVND (reference sequence). This chain's CDR3 is CASSKGQGISTDTQYF. The CDR3 bases are TGTGCCAGTAGTAAGGGACAGGGGATTAGCACAGATACGCAGTATTTT.

This clone was observed a handful of times. This chain joins TRBV6-6 and TRBJ1-2; 10 bases match TRBD1. CDR1 is MNHNY, CDR2 SVGAGI, per germline (reference sequence). The CDR3 is 15 amino acids. V lost 1 base to trimming and J lost 6 bases; unmatched junction nucleotides: 5. The CDR3 here is CASSYLGQGNDGYTF. The CDR3, as DNA: TGTGCCAGCAGTTACTTGGGACAGGGGAACGATGGCTACACCTTC.

The rearrangement uses TRBV6-1 and TRBJ1-4; 8 bases line up with TRBD1. J was trimmed by 7 bases and V by 6 bases; bases with no gene match: 7. Germline V lookup: CDR1 MNHNS, CDR2 SASEGT. The CDR3 is made up of 14 amino acids. The CDR3 nucleotides read TGTGCCAGCAGACGACAGGGGAGTGGTGAAAAACTGTTTTTT. Residues: CASRRQGSGEKLFF.

The V and J genes are TRBV4-1 and TRBJ1-3, with D hard to call. The V end was cut by 1 base, the J end by 2 bases, with 9 bases between. CDR3 size: 15 residues. Germline values: CDR1 MGHRA, CDR2 YSYEKL. CDR3 nucleotides: TGCGCCAGCAGCCAAGCAGGATCTACTGGAAACACCATATATTTT. This codes for CASSQAGSTGNTIYF.

The chain has TRBV5-5 and TRBJ2-7; TRBD2 matches at 8 bases. The V and J ends lost 0 bases and 4 bases, in that order; junction bases with no gene match: 12. The CDR3 spans 17 residues. CDR1 is SGHKS, CDR2 YYEKEE, per germline (reference sequence). The CDR3 DNA is TGTGCCAGCAGCTTGGTCGCTGGCAGGGGCGGGGGGTACGAGCAGTACGTC. Its translation: CASSLVAGRGGGYEQYV.

The CDR3: CASSFLAGEETQYF. As DNA, the CDR3 is TGTGCCAGCAGCTTCCTAGCGGGGGAAGAGACCCAGTACTTC. This sequence joins TRBV7-8 and TRBJ2-5; TRBD2 aligns across 10 bases. CDR1 is SGHVS, CDR2 FQNEAQ, per germline. Losses at the gene ends were 3 bases for V and 3 bases for J; bases not matched to a gene: 1. The CDR3 consists of 14 residues.

J is TRBJ2-1 and V is TRBV27; 9 bases map to TRBD2. This CDR3 contains 15 residues. The trim removed 5 bases at V and 4 bases at J, leaving 6 bases unmatched. Germline V gene sequence: CDR1 MNHEY, CDR2 SMNVEV (reference sequence). CDR3 coding DNA: TGTGCCAGCAGTCCCTTGGCGGGAGGGTACAATGAGCAGTTCTTC. Amino acids: CASSPLAGGYNEQFF.

The chain employs TRBV2 and TRBJ1-6, with a weak D call TRBD1 (5 bases). Per germline, CDR1 SNHLY and CDR2 FYNNEI. This CDR3 spans 14 amino acids. V was shortened by 7 bases and J by 7 bases, with 14 bases between the two germline ends. The CDR3 DNA is TGTGCCAGCATACCGGGACTGATGAATTCACCCCTCCACTTT. Its translation is CASIPGLMNSPLHF.

The rearrangement joins TRBV18 to TRBJ2-1; tentative D call: TRBD1 (5 bases). Trimming stripped 5 bases from V and 5 bases from J, with 10 bases between. This CDR3 has 13 amino acids. Germline CDR1 reads KGHSH; CDR2 reads LQKENI. The CDR3 nucleotides read TGTGCCAGCTCAGCCGACAGAAACAATGAGCAGTTCTTC. It encodes CASSADRNNEQFF.

The CDR3 bases are TGTGCCAGCAGTGGGCTTAGGGGACACCCTGAAGCTTTCTTT. Protein product: CASSGLRGHPEAFF. The chain combines TRBV25-1 with TRBJ1-1, with D tentatively TRBD1 (6 bases). V lost 4 bases and J 6 bases, leaving 15 bases between the germline ends. Per the germline V gene, CDR1 is MGHDK and CDR2 is SYGVNS. This CDR3 has 14 amino acids.

The chain is built from TRBV6-1 and TRBJ2-1; D remains unclear. Germline lookup yields CDR1 MNHNS and CDR2 SASEGT. V lost 3 bases, J lost 7 bases, and 13 bases lay in between. There are 14 residues in the CDR3. The CDR3 sequence: CASSEPSLGNEQFF. The CDR3 DNA follows: TGTGCCAGCAGTGAGCCTTCTCTCGGTAATGAGCAGTTCTTC.

This clone came up a few times. This rearrangement joins TRBV30 to TRBJ1-1; no clear D. The V gene's germline CDR1 is GTSNPN and CDR2 SVGIG (reference sequence). Trimming removed 1 base from V and 1 base from J, with 4 bases in between. This CDR3 spans 12 amino acids. The CDR3 DNA sequence: TGTGCCTGGAGTGGCAGGAACACTGAAGCTTTCTTT. It codes for CAWSGRNTEAFF.